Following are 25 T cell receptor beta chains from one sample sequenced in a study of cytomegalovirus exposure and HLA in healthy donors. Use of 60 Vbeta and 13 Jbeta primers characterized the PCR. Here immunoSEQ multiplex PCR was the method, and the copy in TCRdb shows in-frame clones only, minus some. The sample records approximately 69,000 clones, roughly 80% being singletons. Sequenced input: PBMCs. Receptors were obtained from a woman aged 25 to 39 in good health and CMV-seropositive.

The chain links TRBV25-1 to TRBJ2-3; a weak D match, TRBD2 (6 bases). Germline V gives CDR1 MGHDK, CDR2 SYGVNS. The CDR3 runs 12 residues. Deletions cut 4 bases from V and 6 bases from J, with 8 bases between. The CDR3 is CASSVEGDTQYF. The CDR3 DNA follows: TGTGCCAGCAGTGTGGAGGGGGATACGCAGTATTTT.

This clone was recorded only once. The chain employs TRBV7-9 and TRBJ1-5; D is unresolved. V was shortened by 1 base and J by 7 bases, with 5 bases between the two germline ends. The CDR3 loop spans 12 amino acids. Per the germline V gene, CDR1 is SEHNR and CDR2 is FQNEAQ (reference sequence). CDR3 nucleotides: TGTGCCAGCAGCTTAGAGGAGCAGCCCCAGCATTTT. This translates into CASSLEEQPQHF. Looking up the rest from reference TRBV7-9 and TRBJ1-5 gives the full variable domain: DTGVSQNPRHKITKRGQNVTFRCDPISEHNRLYWYRQTLGQGPEFLTYFQNEAQLEKSRLLSDRFSAERPKGSFSTLEIQRTEQGDSAMYLCASSLEEQPQHFGDGTRLSIL.

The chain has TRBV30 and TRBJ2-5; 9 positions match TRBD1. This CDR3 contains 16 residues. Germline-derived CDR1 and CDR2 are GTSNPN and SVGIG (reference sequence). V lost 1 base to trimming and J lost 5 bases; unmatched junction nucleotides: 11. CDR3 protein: CAWSEGVRQGEETQYF. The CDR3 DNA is TGTGCCTGGAGTGAGGGTGTAAGACAGGGGGAGGAGACCCAGTACTTC. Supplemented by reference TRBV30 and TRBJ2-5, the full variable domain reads SQTIHQWPATLVQPVGSPLSLECTVEGTSNPNLYWYRQAAGRGLQLLFYSVGIGQISSEVPQNLSASRPQDRQFILSSKKLLLSDSGFYLCAWSEGVRQGEETQYFGPGTRLLVL.

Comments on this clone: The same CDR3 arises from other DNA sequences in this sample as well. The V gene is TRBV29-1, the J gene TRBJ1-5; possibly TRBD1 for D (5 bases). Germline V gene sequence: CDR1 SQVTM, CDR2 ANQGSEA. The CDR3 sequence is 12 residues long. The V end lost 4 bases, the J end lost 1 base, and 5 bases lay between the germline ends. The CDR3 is CSVGQSNQPQHF. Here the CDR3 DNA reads TGCAGCGTTGGACAGAGCAATCAGCCCCAGCATTTT.

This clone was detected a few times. The CDR3 nucleotides are TGTGCCAGCAGTTCTCCATGGGGGAGGGGAGGAAAACTGTTTTTT. Encoded protein: CASSSPWGRGGKLFF. The gene calls are TRBV28 and TRBJ1-4, with a possible D match to TRBD1 (5 bases). Deletions cut 4 bases from V and 10 bases from J, with 19 bases between. CDR3 length equals 15 residues. Germline lookup yields CDR1 MDHEN and CDR2 SYDVKM.

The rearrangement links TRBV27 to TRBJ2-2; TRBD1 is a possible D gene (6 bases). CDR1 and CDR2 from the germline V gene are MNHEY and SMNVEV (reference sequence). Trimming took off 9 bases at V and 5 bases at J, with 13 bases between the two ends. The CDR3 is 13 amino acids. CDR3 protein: CASKQGSTGELFF. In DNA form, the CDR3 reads TGTGCCAGTAAACAGGGAAGTACCGGGGAGCTGTTTTTT.

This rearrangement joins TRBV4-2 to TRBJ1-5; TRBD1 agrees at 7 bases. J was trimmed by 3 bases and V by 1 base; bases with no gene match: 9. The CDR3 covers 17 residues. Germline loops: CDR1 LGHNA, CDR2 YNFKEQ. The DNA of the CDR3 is TGTGCCAGCAGCCAAGGCGGAGGGGGACAGAACAATCAGCCCCAGCATTTT. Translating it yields CASSQGGGGQNNQPQHF.

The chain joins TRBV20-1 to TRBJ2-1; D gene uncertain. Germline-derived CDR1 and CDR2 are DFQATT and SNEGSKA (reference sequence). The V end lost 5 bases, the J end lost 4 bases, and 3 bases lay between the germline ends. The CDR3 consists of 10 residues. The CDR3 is CSAHYNEQFF. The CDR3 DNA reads TGCAGTGCTCATTACAATGAGCAGTTCTTC.

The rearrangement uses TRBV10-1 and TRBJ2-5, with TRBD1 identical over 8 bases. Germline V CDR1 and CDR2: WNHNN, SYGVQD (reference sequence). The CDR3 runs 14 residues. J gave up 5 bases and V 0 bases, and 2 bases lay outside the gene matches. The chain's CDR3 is CASSESNRGETQYF. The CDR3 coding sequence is TGCGCCAGCAGTGAGTCGAACAGGGGGGAGACCCAGTACTTC.

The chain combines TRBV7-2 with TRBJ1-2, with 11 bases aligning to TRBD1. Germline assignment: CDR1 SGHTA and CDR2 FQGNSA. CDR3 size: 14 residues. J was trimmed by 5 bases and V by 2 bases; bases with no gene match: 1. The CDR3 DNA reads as TGTGCCAGCAGCTTATGGGACAGGGGGTATGGCTACACCTTC. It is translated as CASSLWDRGYGYTF.

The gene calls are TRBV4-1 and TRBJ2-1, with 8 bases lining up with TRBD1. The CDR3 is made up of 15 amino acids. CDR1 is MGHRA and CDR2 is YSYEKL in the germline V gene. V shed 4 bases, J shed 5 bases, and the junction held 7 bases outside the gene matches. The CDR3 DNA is TGCGCCAGCAGCCCTGACAGGGGTAGGGACAATGAGCAGTTCTTC. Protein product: CASSPDRGRDNEQFF.

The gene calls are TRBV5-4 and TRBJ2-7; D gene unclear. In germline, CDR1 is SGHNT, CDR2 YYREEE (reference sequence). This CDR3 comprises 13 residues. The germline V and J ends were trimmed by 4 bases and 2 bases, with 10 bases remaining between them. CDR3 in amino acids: CASSPTETYEQYF. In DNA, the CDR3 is TGTGCCAGCAGCCCCACAGAAACCTACGAGCAGTACTTC.

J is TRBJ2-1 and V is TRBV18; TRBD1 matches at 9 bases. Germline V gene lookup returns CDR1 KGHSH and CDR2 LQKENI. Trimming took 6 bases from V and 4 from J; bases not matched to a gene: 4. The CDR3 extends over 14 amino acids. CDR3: CASSRDRDYNEQFF. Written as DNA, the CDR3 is TGTGCCAGCTCCCGGGACAGGGATTACAATGAGCAGTTCTTC.

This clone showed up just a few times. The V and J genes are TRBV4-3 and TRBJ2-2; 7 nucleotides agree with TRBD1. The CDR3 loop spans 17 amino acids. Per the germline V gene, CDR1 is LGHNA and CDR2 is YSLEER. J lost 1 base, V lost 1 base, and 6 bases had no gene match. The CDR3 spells CASSQAWTGRNTGELFF. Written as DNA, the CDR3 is TGCGCCAGCAGCCAAGCGTGGACAGGCCGGAACACCGGGGAGCTGTTTTTT.

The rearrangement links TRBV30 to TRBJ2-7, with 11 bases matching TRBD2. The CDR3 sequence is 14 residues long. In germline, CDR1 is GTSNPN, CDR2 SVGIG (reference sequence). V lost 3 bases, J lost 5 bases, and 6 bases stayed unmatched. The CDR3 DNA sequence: TGTGCCTGGAGACTAGCGGGAGTAGGCAACGAGCAGTACTTC. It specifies CAWRLAGVGNEQYF. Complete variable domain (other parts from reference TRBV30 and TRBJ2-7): SQTIHQWPATLVQPVGSPLSLECTVEGTSNPNLYWYRQAAGRGLQLLFYSVGIGQISSEVPQNLSASRPQDRQFILSSKKLLLSDSGFYLCAWRLAGVGNEQYFGPGTRLTVT.

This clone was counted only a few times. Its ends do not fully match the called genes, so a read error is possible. The chain's CDR3 is CASSTPGQIFF. Here the CDR3 DNA reads TGTGCCAGCAGTACCCCGGGACAGATCTTTTTT. J is TRBJ2-7 and V is TRBV6-5; 7 bases fit TRBD1. CDR1 and CDR2 (germline): MNHEY, SVGAGI. The CDR3 contains 11 residues.

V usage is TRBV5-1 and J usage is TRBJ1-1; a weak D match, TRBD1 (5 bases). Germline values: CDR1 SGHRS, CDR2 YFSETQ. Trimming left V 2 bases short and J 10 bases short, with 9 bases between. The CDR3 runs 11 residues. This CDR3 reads CASSFTGGAFF. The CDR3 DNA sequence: TGCGCCAGCAGCTTCACAGGCGGAGCTTTCTTT.

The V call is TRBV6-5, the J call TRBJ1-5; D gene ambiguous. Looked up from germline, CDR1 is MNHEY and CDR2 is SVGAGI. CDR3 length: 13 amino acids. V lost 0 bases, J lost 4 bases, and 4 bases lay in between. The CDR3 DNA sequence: TGTGCCAGCAGTTACTCGACAAATCAGCCCCAGCATTTT. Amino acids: CASSYSTNQPQHF.

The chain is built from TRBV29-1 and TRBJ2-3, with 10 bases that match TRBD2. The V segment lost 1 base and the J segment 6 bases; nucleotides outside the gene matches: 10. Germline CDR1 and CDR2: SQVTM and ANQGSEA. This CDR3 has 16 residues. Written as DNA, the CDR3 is TGCAGCGTTGAAGGAATCCTAGCGGGAGTACTGGATACGCAGTATTTT. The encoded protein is CSVEGILAGVLDTQYF.

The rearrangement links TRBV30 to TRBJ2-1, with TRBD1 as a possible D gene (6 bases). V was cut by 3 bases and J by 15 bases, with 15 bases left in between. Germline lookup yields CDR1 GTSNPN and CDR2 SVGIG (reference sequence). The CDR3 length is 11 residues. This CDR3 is CAWRTGQEGFF. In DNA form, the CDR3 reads TGTGCCTGGAGAACAGGGCAGGAAGGGTTCTTC.

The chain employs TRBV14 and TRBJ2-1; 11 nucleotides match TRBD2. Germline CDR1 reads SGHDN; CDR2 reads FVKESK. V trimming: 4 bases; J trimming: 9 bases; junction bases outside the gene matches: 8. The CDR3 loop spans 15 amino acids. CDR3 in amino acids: CASSRLVGTSGEQFF. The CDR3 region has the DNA TGTGCCAGCAGCCGACTCGTGGGGACTAGCGGTGAGCAGTTCTTC.

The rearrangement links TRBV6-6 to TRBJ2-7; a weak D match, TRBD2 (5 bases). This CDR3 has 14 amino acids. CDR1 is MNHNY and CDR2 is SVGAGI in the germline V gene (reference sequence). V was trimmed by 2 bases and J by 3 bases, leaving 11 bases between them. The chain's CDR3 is CASSYVAGDYEQYF. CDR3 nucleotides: TGTGCCAGCAGTTACGTGGCGGGTGACTACGAGCAGTACTTC.

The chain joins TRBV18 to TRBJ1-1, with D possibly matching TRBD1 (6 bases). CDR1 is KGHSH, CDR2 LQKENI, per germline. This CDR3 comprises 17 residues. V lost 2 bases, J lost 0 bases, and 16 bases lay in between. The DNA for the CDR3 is TGTGCCAGCTCACCAGACAGGCCCGGGGTTATGAACACTGAAGCTTTCTTT. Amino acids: CASSPDRPGVMNTEAFF. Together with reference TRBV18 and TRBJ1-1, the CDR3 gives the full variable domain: NAGVMQNPRHLVRRRGQEARLRCSPMKGHSHVYWYRQLPEEGLKFMVYLQKENIIDESGMPKERFSAEFPKEGPSILRIQQVVRGDSAAYFCASSPDRPGVMNTEAFFGQGTRLTVV.

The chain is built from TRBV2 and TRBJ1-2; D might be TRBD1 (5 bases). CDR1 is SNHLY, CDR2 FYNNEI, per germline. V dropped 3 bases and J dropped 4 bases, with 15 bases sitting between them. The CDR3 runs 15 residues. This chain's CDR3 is CASSERGVIGYGYTF. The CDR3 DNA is TGTGCCAGCAGTGAGCGGGGGGTAATAGGCTATGGCTACACCTTC.

CDR3 loop: CARGGPGSGTQYF. In DNA form, the CDR3 reads TGCGCCAGGGGGGGTCCGGGTTCGGGGACCCAGTACTTC. This chain uses TRBV10-1 with TRBJ2-5, with D possibly TRBD2 on 6 matching bases. The germline V gene has CDR1 WNHNN and CDR2 SYGVQD (reference sequence). Trimming took off 9 bases at V and 7 bases at J, with 18 bases between the two ends. The CDR3 is 13 residues long.